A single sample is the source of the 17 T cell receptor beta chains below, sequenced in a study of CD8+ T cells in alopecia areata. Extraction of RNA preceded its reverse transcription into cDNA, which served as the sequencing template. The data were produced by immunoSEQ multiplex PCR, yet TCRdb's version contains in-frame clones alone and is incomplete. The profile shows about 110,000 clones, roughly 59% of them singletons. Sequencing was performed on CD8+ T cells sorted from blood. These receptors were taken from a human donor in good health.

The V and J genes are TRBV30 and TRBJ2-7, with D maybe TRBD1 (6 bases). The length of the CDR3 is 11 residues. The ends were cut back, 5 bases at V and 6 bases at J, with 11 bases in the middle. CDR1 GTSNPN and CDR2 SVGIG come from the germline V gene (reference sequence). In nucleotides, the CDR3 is TGTGCCTGGGCCACAGGGCCCGAGCAGTACTTC. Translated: CAWATGPEQYF.

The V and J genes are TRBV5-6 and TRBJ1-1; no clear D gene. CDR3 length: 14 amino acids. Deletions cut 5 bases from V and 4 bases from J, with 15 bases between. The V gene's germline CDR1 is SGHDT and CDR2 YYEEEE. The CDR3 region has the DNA TGTGCCAGCAGGGGTGGACCTGCGCGCACTGAAGCTTTCTTT. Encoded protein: CASRGGPARTEAFF.

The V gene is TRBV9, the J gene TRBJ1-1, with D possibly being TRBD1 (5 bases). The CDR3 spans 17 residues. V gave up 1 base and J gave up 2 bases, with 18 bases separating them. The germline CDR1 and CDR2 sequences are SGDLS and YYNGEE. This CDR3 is CASSVLGLGTENTEAFF. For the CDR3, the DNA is TGTGCCAGCAGCGTACTCGGTTTGGGGACGGAAAACACTGAAGCTTTCTTT. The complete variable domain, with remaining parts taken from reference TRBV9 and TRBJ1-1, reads DSGVTQTPKHLITATGQRVTLRCSPRSGDLSVYWYQQSLDQGLQFLIQYYNGEERAKGNILERFSAQQFPDLHSELNLSSLELGDSALYFCASSVLGLGTENTEAFFGQGTRLTVV.

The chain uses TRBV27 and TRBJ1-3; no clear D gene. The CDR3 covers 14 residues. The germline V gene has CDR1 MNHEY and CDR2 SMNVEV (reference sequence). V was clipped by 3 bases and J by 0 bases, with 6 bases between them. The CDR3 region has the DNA TGTGCCAGCAGTTTGAGGAGCTCTGGAAACACCATATATTTT. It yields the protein CASSLRSSGNTIYF.

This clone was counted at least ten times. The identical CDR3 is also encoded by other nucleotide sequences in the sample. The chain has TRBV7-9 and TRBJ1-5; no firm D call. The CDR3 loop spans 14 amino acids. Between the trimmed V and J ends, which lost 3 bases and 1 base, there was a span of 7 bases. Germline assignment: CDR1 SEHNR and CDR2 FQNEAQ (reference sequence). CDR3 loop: CASSLGQSNQPQHF. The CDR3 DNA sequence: TGTGCCAGCAGCTTGGGCCAGAGCAATCAGCCCCAGCATTTT.

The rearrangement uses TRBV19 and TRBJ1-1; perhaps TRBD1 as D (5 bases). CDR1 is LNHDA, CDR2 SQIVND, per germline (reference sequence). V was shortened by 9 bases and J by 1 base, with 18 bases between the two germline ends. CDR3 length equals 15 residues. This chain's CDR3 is CASRPPIGANTEAFF. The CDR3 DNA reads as TGTGCCAGCAGACCGCCTATTGGGGCGAACACTGAAGCTTTCTTT. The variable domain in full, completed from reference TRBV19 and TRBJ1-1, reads DGGITQSPKYLFRKEGQNVTLSCEQNLNHDAMYWYRQDPGQGLRLIYYSQIVNDFQKGDIAEGYSVSREKKESFPLTVTSAQKNPTAFYLCASRPPIGANTEAFFGQGTRLTVV.

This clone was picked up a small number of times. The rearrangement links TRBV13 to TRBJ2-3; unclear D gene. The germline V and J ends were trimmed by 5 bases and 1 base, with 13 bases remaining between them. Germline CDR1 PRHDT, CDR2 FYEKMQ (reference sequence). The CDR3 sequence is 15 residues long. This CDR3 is CASSLQIGGTDTQYF. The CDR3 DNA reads TGTGCCAGCAGCCTGCAAATTGGGGGCACAGATACGCAGTATTTT.

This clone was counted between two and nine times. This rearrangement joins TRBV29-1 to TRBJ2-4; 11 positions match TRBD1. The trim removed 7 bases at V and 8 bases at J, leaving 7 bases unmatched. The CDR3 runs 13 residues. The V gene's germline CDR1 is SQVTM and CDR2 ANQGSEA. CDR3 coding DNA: TGCAGCGCCACGGGACAGGGGGAGGACATTCAGTACTTC. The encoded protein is CSATGQGEDIQYF.

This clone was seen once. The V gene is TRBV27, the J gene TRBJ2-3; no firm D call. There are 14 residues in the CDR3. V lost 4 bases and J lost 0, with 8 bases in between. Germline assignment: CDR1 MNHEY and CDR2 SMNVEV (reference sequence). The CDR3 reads CASSSASSTDTQYF. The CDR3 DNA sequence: TGTGCCAGCAGTTCCGCATCTAGCACAGATACGCAGTATTTT.

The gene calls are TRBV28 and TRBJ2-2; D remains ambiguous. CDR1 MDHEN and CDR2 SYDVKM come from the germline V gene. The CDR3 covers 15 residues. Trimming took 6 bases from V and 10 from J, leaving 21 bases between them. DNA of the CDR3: TGTGCCAGCAGCGCCTCCCTGGGGATGTCCGTGGAGCTGTTTTTT. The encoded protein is CASSASLGMSVELFF.

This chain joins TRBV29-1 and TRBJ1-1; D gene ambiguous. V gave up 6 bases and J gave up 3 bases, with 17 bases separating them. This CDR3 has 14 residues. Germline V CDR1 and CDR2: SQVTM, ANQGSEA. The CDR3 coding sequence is TGCAGCGTCCAAGGAGCGCGGGTTCACACTGAAGCTTTCTTT. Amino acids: CSVQGARVHTEAFF.

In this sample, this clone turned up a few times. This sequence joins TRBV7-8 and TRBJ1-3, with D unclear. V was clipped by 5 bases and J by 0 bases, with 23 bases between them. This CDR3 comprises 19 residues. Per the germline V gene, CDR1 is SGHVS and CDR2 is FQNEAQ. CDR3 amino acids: CASSQSSWLEPRSGNTIYF. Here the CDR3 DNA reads TGTGCCAGCAGCCAAAGCTCCTGGTTAGAACCCCGCTCTGGAAACACCATATATTTT.

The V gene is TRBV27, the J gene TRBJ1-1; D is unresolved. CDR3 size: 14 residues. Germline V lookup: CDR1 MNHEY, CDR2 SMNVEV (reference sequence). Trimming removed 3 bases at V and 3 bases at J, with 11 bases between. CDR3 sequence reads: CASSFEGPDTEAFF. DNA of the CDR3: TGTGCCAGCAGTTTTGAAGGACCAGACACTGAAGCTTTCTTT.

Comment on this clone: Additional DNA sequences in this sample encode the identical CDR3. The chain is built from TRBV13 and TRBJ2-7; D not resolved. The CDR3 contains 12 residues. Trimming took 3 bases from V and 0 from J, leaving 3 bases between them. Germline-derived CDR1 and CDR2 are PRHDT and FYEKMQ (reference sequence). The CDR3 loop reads CASSLSSYEQYF. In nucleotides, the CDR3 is TGTGCCAGCAGCTTGAGCTCCTACGAGCAGTACTTC.

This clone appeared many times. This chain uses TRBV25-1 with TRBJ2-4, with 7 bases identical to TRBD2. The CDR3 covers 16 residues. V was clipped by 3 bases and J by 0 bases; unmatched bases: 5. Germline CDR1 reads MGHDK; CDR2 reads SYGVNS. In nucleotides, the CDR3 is TGTGCCAGCAGTGAGGGCAGGGAGGGAGCCAAAAACATTCAGTACTTC. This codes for CASSEGREGAKNIQYF.

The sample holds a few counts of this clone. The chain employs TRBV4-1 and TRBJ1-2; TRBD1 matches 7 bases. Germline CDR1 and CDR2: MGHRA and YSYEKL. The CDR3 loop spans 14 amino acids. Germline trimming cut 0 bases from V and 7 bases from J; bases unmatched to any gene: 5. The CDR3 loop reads CASSQDGTVFGYTF. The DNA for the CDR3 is TGCGCCAGCAGCCAAGATGGGACAGTGTTTGGCTACACCTTC.

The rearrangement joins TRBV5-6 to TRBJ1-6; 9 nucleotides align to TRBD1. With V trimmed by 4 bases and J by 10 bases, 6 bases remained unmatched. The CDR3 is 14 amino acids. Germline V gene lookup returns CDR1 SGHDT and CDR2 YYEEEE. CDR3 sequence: CASSLGQGGSPLHF. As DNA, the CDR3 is TGTGCCAGCAGCCTGGGACAGGGTGGGTCACCCCTCCACTTT.